These 32 T cell receptor beta chains came from one sample sequenced in a study of response to subunit inactivated influenza vaccine. One entry per CDR3 protein results from TCRdb running MiXCR on the RT-PCR reads. The repertoire holds fewer than 700,000 distinct CDR3 sequences, with 10% to 15% as singletons. This specimen consisted of PBMCs from blood, obtained roughly 45 days after vaccination. These receptor sequences come from a man over 45 who received an inactivated influenza vaccine.

The chain recombines TRBV6-5 with TRBJ2-7; 9 nucleotides agree with TRBD1. Germline CDR1 reads MNHEY; CDR2 reads SVGAGI. This CDR3 region has 14 residues. V shed 4 bases, J shed 6 bases, and the junction held 7 bases outside the gene matches. This chain's CDR3 is CASSSGTGFLEQYF. The DNA for the CDR3 is TGTGCCAGCAGTTCCGGGACAGGGTTTCTCGAGCAGTACTTC.

Ten or more counts support this clonotype. The chain has TRBV5-1 and TRBJ1-1, with 10 nucleotides matching TRBD1. Germline CDR1 is SGHRS and CDR2 is YFSETQ. Trimming removed 3 bases from V and 2 bases from J; junction bases left unmatched: 7. The CDR3 loop spans 16 amino acids. CDR3 amino acids: CASSSRTGGRNTEAFF. CDR3 bases: TGCGCCAGCAGCTCCCGGACAGGGGGAAGAAACACTGAAGCTTTCTTT.

The sample holds a few counts of this clonotype. The chain carries TRBV5-1 and TRBJ2-7, with unresolved D. The germline V gene has CDR1 SGHRS and CDR2 YFSETQ. The CDR3 loop spans 15 amino acids. V lost 0 bases to trimming and J lost 2 bases, with 12 bases between them. CDR3 in amino acids: CASSLVSHNTYEQYF. The CDR3 DNA is TGCGCCAGCAGCTTGGTGTCTCATAATACCTACGAGCAGTACTTC.

This clonotype was observed a few times. The chain has TRBV5-6 and TRBJ1-4; perhaps TRBD1 as D (6 bases). Germline values: CDR1 SGHDT, CDR2 YYEEEE. Trimming left V 0 bases short and J 7 bases short, with 13 bases between. The CDR3 has 15 amino acids. CDR3 DNA: TGTGCCAGCAGCTTGGGGGCCGGGACATCTGAAAAACTGTTTTTT. Translated, it gives CASSLGAGTSEKLFF.

Many counts were recorded for this clonotype. The rearrangement uses TRBV12-3 or TRBV12-4 and TRBJ2-1; D gene ambiguous. V was trimmed by 5 bases and J by 8 bases, leaving 13 bases between them. This CDR3 is 13 amino acids long. CDR3 loop: CASSPILLDEQFF. The CDR3 nucleotides read TGTGCCAGCAGTCCAATCTTGCTGGATGAGCAGTTCTTC.

This clonotype was counted between two and nine times. The chain has TRBV4-2 and TRBJ2-3; TRBD1 might be the D (5 bases). Deletions cut 0 bases from V and 5 bases from J, with 12 bases between. Germline CDR1 and CDR2: LGHNA and YNFKEQ. This CDR3 comprises 15 residues. This CDR3 is CASSQERLQGDTQYF. The CDR3 DNA reads as TGTGCCAGCAGCCAAGAAAGGCTCCAGGGAGATACGCAGTATTTT.

The J gene is TRBJ2-3, the V gene TRBV29-1; D gene unclear. Per the germline V gene, CDR1 is SQVTM and CDR2 is ANQGSEA. V lost 2 bases, J lost 1 base, and 7 bases lay in between. The CDR3 contains 13 residues. The CDR3 region has the DNA TGCAGCGTTGAACGTGCCGGCACAGATACGCAGTATTTT. Amino acid sequence: CSVERAGTDTQYF.

This clonotype was detected only a few times. V gene TRBV20-1 combines with J gene TRBJ2-1; TRBD2 matches at 10 bases. The germline CDR1 and CDR2 sequences are DFQATT and SNEGSKA (reference sequence). The V and J ends lost 0 bases and 8 bases, in that order; junction bases with no gene match: 13. The CDR3 runs to 17 residues. The CDR3 region has the DNA TGCAGTGCTAGAGAAAGCTCTAGCGGGGGCCTAGGGGATGAGCAGTTCTTC. Translation gives CSARESSSGGLGDEQFF.

This clonotype was seen only a few times. J is TRBJ1-2 and V is TRBV10-1; 7 nucleotides line up with TRBD1. Germline V lookup: CDR1 WNHNN, CDR2 SYGVQD (reference sequence). The CDR3 is made up of 15 amino acids. V shed 5 bases and J 2 bases; nucleotides not matched to a gene: 8. CDR3: CASSPGTVKNYGYTF. CDR3 sequence (DNA): TGCGCCAGCAGTCCTGGGACAGTCAAAAACTATGGCTACACCTTC.

This clonotype was recorded a few times. V gene TRBV20-1 combines with J gene TRBJ2-3; unclear D gene. Between the trimmed V and J ends, which lost 6 bases and 0 bases, there was a span of 13 bases. The CDR3 loop spans 14 amino acids. Germline CDR1 is DFQATT and CDR2 is SNEGSKA (reference sequence). The CDR3 region has the DNA TGCAGTGCAAGACAAATAACTAGCACAGATACGCAGTATTTT. Its translation: CSARQITSTDTQYF.

This clonotype was seen only a few times. This sequence joins TRBV4-3 and TRBJ2-5, with D possibly being TRBD1 (7 bases). Trimming took off 4 bases at V and 5 bases at J, with 17 bases between the two ends. There are 15 residues in the CDR3. Germline V CDR1 and CDR2: LGHNA, YSLEER. The CDR3: CASSLNRGGGETQYF. In DNA, the CDR3 is TGCGCCAGCAGCCTAAACAGGGGAGGAGGGGAGACCCAGTACTTC.

In this sample, this clonotype turned up a few times. J is TRBJ1-2 and V is TRBV3-1, with 8 positions matching TRBD1. Germline CDR1 reads LGHDT; CDR2 reads YNNKEL (reference sequence). CDR3 length: 13 amino acids. The trim removed 5 bases at V and 6 bases at J, leaving 5 bases unmatched. CDR3 coding DNA: TGTGCCAGCAGCAAACAGGGGGAGAATGGCTACACCTTC. Translation: CASSKQGENGYTF.

This clonotype was counted only a few times. The chain has TRBV7-8 and TRBJ2-7, with 7 bases that match TRBD2. This CDR3 contains 13 residues. The junction had 9 bases not matched to a gene; V was cut back by 8 bases and J by 5 bases. Germline values: CDR1 SGHVS, CDR2 FQNEAQ. CDR3 bases: TGTGCCAGCCGGCGGGGGATTGTTAACGAGCAGTACTTC. The encoded protein is CASRRGIVNEQYF. The full variable domain, with the rest looked up from reference TRBV7-8 and TRBJ2-7, is GAGVSQSPRYKVAKRGQDVALRCDPISGHVSLFWYQQALGQGPEFLTYFQNEAQLDKSGLPSDRFFAERPEGSVSTLKIQRTQQEDSAVYLCASRRGIVNEQYFGPGTRLTVT.

This clonotype appeared many times. The chain uses TRBV7-2 and TRBJ1-1; 7 bases are a match to TRBD1. The CDR3 totals 13 residues. Germline trimming cut 3 bases from V and 5 bases from J; bases unmatched to any gene: 3. Germline lookup yields CDR1 SGHTA and CDR2 FQGNSA. The CDR3 nucleotides are TGTGCCAGCAGCTTCAGGGGGTCAACTGAAGCTTTCTTT. It specifies CASSFRGSTEAFF.

The chain links TRBV20-1 to TRBJ2-1; 11 nucleotides match TRBD2. Trimming at V came to 6 bases and at J to 5 bases, leaving 9 bases not matched to a gene. Germline V gives CDR1 DFQATT, CDR2 SNEGSKA (reference sequence). The CDR3 loop spans 15 amino acids. The CDR3 spells CSAGLAEKINNEQFF. DNA for the CDR3: TGCAGTGCGGGACTAGCGGAGAAGATAAACAATGAGCAGTTCTTC.

The chain joins TRBV4-2 to TRBJ2-5, with D hard to call. Germline CDR1 reads LGHNA; CDR2 reads YNFKEQ. The CDR3 is 19 amino acids. Deletions cut 3 bases from V and 0 bases from J, with 23 bases between. In DNA, the CDR3 is TGTGCCAGCAGCCAGGAGAGCCTTGGCCGCCTAGGGTACCAAGAGACCCAGTACTTC. It encodes CASSQESLGRLGYQETQYF.

In its sample, this clonotype was seen a few times. The chain uses TRBV12-3 or TRBV12-4 and TRBJ2-7; TRBD2 agrees at 11 bases. This CDR3 region has 15 residues. Losses at the gene ends were 3 bases for V and 3 bases for J; bases not matched to a gene: 4. CDR3 protein: CASSFFLAGGYEQYF. CDR3 DNA sequence: TGTGCCAGCAGTTTTTTTCTAGCGGGAGGCTACGAGCAGTACTTC.

This clonotype was seen repeatedly, ten times or more. This sequence joins TRBV12-3 or TRBV12-4 and TRBJ2-7; 9 bases fit TRBD1. The trim removed 6 bases at V and 2 bases at J, leaving 8 bases unmatched. The CDR3 runs to 15 residues. This CDR3 is CASSSTGTGTYEQYF. The CDR3 DNA reads TGTGCCAGCAGCTCAACCGGGACAGGGACCTACGAGCAGTACTTC.

This clonotype was observed many times. This chain uses TRBV6-2 or TRBV6-3 with TRBJ2-2, with no clear D. The CDR3 sequence is 14 residues long. Deletions cut 0 bases from V and 1 base from J, with 3 bases between. CDR1 MNHEY and CDR2 SVGEGT come from the germline V gene. As DNA, the CDR3 is TGTGCCAGCAGTTACTCACAGAACACCGGGGAGCTGTTTTTT. Translating gives CASSYSQNTGELFF.

The J gene is TRBJ2-6, the V gene TRBV6-4, with D perhaps matching TRBD1 or TRBD2 (5 bases each). V was cut by 4 bases and J by 4 bases, with 11 bases left in between. Looked up from germline, CDR1 is MRHNA and CDR2 is SNTAGT. The length of the CDR3 is 15 residues. CDR3 in amino acids: CASSGGGPGANVLTF. CDR3 DNA sequence: TGTGCCAGCAGTGGGGGCGGGCCCGGGGCCAACGTCCTGACTTTC.

Concerning this clonotype: The missing conserved phenylalanine or tryptophan at the end of this CDR3 makes a read error likely. It is unclear where the CDR3 begins or ends on the DNA, so no DNA is shown, and the CDR3 is as TCRdb lists it. V and J are TRBV21-1 and TRBJ2-1; the table's TRBD1 call for D was not verified on the DNA. TRBV21-1 is described as a pseudogene. Including both end residues, the CDR3 is 10 amino acids long. CDR3 in amino acids: CASSKVTGRI.

The chain joins TRBV15 to TRBJ2-2, with TRBD2 matching over 8 bases. CDR3 length equals 12 residues. Looked up from germline, CDR1 is LNHNV and CDR2 is YYDKDF (reference sequence). V gave up 6 bases and J gave up 7 bases; unmatched junction bases: 1. The CDR3 sequence is CATRREGGELFF. DNA for the CDR3: TGTGCCACCAGACGGGAGGGCGGGGAGCTGTTTTTT.

The chain has TRBV5-4 and TRBJ2-2; a weak D match, TRBD2 (5 bases). Trimming removed 4 bases at V and 7 bases at J, with 17 bases between. The CDR3 spans 15 residues. Germline assignment: CDR1 SGHNT and CDR2 YYREEE (reference sequence). CDR3 DNA sequence: TGTGCCAGCAGCCGGCGGGCTAGCCCGTTCGGGGAGCTGTTTTTT. Protein product: CASSRRASPFGELFF.

This rearrangement joins TRBV20-1 to TRBJ1-1, with D possibly being TRBD1 (5 bases). CDR3 size: 12 residues. CDR1 and CDR2 (germline): DFQATT, SNEGSKA (reference sequence). V gave up 7 bases and J gave up 5 bases, with 14 bases separating them. Here the CDR3 DNA reads TGCAGTGTAGGAGGGTGGGGGACTGAAGCTTTCTTT. It yields the protein CSVGGWGTEAFF.

The rearrangement joins TRBV4-2 to TRBJ1-1; D is unresolved. The V end lost 1 base, the J end lost 3 bases, and 9 bases lay between the germline ends. This CDR3 has 14 residues. The germline V gene has CDR1 LGHNA and CDR2 YNFKEQ. The CDR3 nucleotides read TGTGCCAGCAGCCAAGGGGGATCCGACACTGAAGCTTTCTTT. It specifies CASSQGGSDTEAFF.

This clonotype was observed many times. The V and J genes are TRBV5-4 and TRBJ2-1; 9 bases map to TRBD2. The CDR3 consists of 17 residues. The junction had 13 bases not matched to a gene; V was cut back by 3 bases and J by 6 bases. Germline V gene data show CDR1 as SGHNT and CDR2 as YYREEE (reference sequence). DNA for the CDR3: TGTGCCAGCAGCTCCACCTCGCTAGCGGGGCAACTCAATGAGCAGTTCTTC. Its protein product is CASSSTSLAGQLNEQFF. Filled out from reference TRBV5-4 and TRBJ2-1, the complete variable domain reads ETGVTQSPTHLIKTRGQQVTLRCSSQSGHNTVSWYQQALGQGPQFIFQYYREEENGRGNFPPRFSGLQFPNYSSELNVNALELDDSALYLCASSSTSLAGQLNEQFFGPGTRLTVL.

This clonotype turned up a few times. The rearrangement joins TRBV2 to TRBJ2-1; no clear D gene. CDR3 length: 12 residues. V lost 5 bases and J lost 8, with 10 bases in between. The germline V gene has CDR1 SNHLY and CDR2 FYNNEI. This CDR3 reads CASSFRRDEQFF. The CDR3 DNA sequence: TGTGCCAGCAGTTTCCGCCGGGATGAGCAGTTCTTC.

The gene calls are TRBV11-2 and TRBJ2-1; D unclear. Germline values: CDR1 SGHAT, CDR2 FQNNGV. Trimming left V 1 base short and J 9 bases short, with 10 bases between. This CDR3 comprises 13 residues. The CDR3 spells CASSLAPLGEQFF. CDR3 DNA sequence: TGTGCCAGCAGCTTAGCACCTTTGGGTGAGCAGTTCTTC. Using reference TRBV11-2 and TRBJ2-1 for the parts outside the CDR3, the full variable domain is EAGVAQSPRYKIIEKRQSVAFWCNPISGHATLYWYQQILGQGPKLLIQFQNNGVVDDSQLPKDRFSAERLKGVDSTLKIQPAKLEDSAVYLCASSLAPLGEQFFGPGTRLTVL.

This clonotype occurred a few times. The V and J genes are TRBV5-1 and TRBJ2-2; 10 bases match TRBD1. Trimming cost V 1 base and J 6 bases; bases outside gene matches: 9. The CDR3 runs to 17 residues. Germline CDR1 reads SGHRS; CDR2 reads YFSETQ. The CDR3 DNA follows: TGCGCCAGCAGCTTGAATCCGGGACAGGGGTCGTCCGGGGAGCTGTTTTTT. This translates into CASSLNPGQGSSGELFF.

The chain carries TRBV24-1 and TRBJ2-3, with 7 bases matching TRBD1. J lost 3 bases, V lost 3 bases, and 8 bases had no gene match. Per germline, CDR1 KGHDR and CDR2 SFDVKD. The length of the CDR3 is 16 residues. The DNA of the CDR3 is TGTGCCACCAGTGATACGCACAGGGGCGGGACAGATACGCAGTATTTT. It encodes CATSDTHRGGTDTQYF.

This clonotype was found a few times. The chain couples TRBV7-6 to TRBJ2-5; D is unresolved. The CDR3 consists of 16 residues. In germline, CDR1 is SGHVS, CDR2 FNYEAQ. The V end was cut by 6 bases, the J end by 5 bases, with 22 bases between. CDR3 nucleotide sequence: TGTGCCAGCAGAAAGTACGCGTTTGCAGTAGGGGAGACCCAGTACTTC. Translation gives CASRKYAFAVGETQYF.

The gene calls are TRBV27 and TRBJ2-7; 15 nucleotides line up with TRBD2. The CDR3 has 19 amino acids. Trimming took 1 base from V and 1 from J; bases not matched to a gene: 8. The germline V gene encodes CDR1 MNHEY and CDR2 SMNVEV (reference sequence). This CDR3 is CASSLWGLAGGRSSYEQYF. DNA for the CDR3: TGTGCCAGCAGTTTATGGGGACTAGCGGGAGGTCGGTCGTCCTACGAGCAGTACTTC.